The 24 T cell receptor beta chains reported below all come from one sample, sequenced in a study of blood T cell repertoires in COVID-19. Libraries were prepared by immunoSEQ multiplex PCR; TCRdb keeps only in-frame clonotypes and omits some of them. The data hold 150,000 or so clones, with roughly 85% observed a single time. Sequencing was carried out using peripheral blood. The receptors shown here come from a human donor with acute or convalescent COVID-19. The donor label of this sample is uncertain.

This clone has a single count. V gene TRBV19 combines with J gene TRBJ1-2; TRBD1 matches at 7 bases. The CDR3 is made up of 14 amino acids. The germline CDR1 and CDR2 sequences are LNHDA and SQIVND (reference sequence). Germline trimming cut 5 bases from V and 0 bases from J; bases unmatched to any gene: 3. The CDR3 sequence is CASSWGQTNYGYTF. The CDR3 DNA reads as TGTGCCAGTAGTTGGGGACAGACTAACTATGGCTACACCTTC.

V is TRBV28 and J is TRBJ2-1; D unresolved. The germline V gene encodes CDR1 MDHEN and CDR2 SYDVKM. With 3 bases removed from V and 6 bases from J, the gap between germline ends came to 6 bases. The CDR3 contains 12 residues. The CDR3 DNA reads TGTGCCAGCAGTTTCCTAGTCAATGAGCAGTTCTTC. The encoded protein is CASSFLVNEQFF.

The genes are TRBV9 and TRBJ1-1, with 9 nucleotides matching TRBD1. The CDR3 is 16 residues long. In germline, CDR1 is SGDLS, CDR2 YYNGEE. Losses at the gene ends were 3 bases for V and 4 bases for J; bases not matched to a gene: 10. CDR3 DNA: TGTGCCAGCAGCGCCCAACGGACAGGGGCGGGCACTGAAGCTTTCTTT. This gives the protein CASSAQRTGAGTEAFF.

In nucleotides, the CDR3 is TGCAGTGCTAGTTCCCTGACCCAAGGGCAGGGGAGTATTGAAGCTTTCTTT. Its protein product is CSASSLTQGQGSIEAFF. The V call is TRBV20-1, the J call TRBJ1-1; the D gene is possibly TRBD1 (6 bases). Germline CDR1 and CDR2: DFQATT and SNEGSKA (reference sequence). The CDR3 is made up of 17 amino acids. V dropped 3 bases and J dropped 7 bases, with 27 bases sitting between them.

The V and J genes are TRBV7-9 and TRBJ1-1, with D unresolved. The V and J ends lost 2 bases and 4 bases respectively, with 14 bases between them. CDR3 length: 15 residues. CDR1 is SEHNR and CDR2 is FQNEAQ in the germline V gene (reference sequence). This CDR3 reads CASSLMTEIGTEAFF. The CDR3 bases are TGTGCCAGCAGCTTAATGACGGAGATAGGCACTGAAGCTTTCTTT.

This rearrangement joins TRBV7-8 to TRBJ1-5; perhaps TRBD1 as D (5 bases). Looked up from germline, CDR1 is SGHVS and CDR2 is FQNEAQ. V lost 3 bases to trimming and J lost 6 bases, with 9 bases between them. The CDR3 has 13 amino acids. The CDR3 DNA is TGTGCCAGCAGCTTCCAGGGAAGTCAGCCCCAGCATTTT. Its protein product is CASSFQGSQPQHF.

This chain uses TRBV14 with TRBJ2-7; D is unresolved. This CDR3 comprises 14 residues. V lost 1 base and J lost 4, with 11 bases in between. Germline V gene data show CDR1 as SGHDN and CDR2 as FVKESK. As DNA, the CDR3 is TGTGCCAGCAGCCAAGGCTTTACCAGGTACGAGCAGTACTTC. Translated: CASSQGFTRYEQYF.

This clone was counted ten times or more. The V call is TRBV29-1, the J call TRBJ1-2, with D tentatively TRBD1 (6 bases). CDR3 length: 12 residues. V lost 4 bases, J lost 8 bases, and 14 bases lay in between. The germline V gene has CDR1 SQVTM and CDR2 ANQGSEA. The CDR3 protein is CSVGPSRGGYTF. The CDR3, as DNA: TGCAGCGTTGGGCCTTCCAGGGGCGGCTACACCTTC.

The DNA for the CDR3 is TGTGCCAGCAGCCCCGGACAGGGAGCCCCTCGGGAGCAGTACTTC. Protein: CASSPGQGAPREQYF. The chain employs TRBV27 and TRBJ2-7; 8 positions match TRBD1. This CDR3 has 15 residues. In germline, CDR1 is MNHEY, CDR2 SMNVEV (reference sequence). V lost 6 bases, J lost 7 bases, and 14 bases stayed unmatched.

In the case of this clone: The same CDR3 also results from other DNA sequences found in this sample. The chain uses TRBV11-2 and TRBJ1-5; TRBD1 aligns across 8 bases. V was pared by 5 bases and J by 3 bases, with 3 bases of the junction left unmatched. The CDR3 extends over 14 amino acids. Per the germline V gene, CDR1 is SGHAT and CDR2 is FQNNGV. The CDR3 nucleotides are TGTGCCAGCAGCCGGGACAGGATCAATCAGCCCCAGCATTTT. Translation: CASSRDRINQPQHF.

This clone appeared a few times. The V call is TRBV6-6, the J call TRBJ2-7; 9 positions agree with TRBD1. Germline V gene data show CDR1 as MNHNY and CDR2 as SVGAGI (reference sequence). This CDR3 comprises 16 residues. V was clipped by 3 bases and J by 6 bases; unmatched bases: 12. The DNA for the CDR3 is TGTGCCAGCAGTTATGGGACCGACAGGGGGAGACCCGAGCAGTACTTC. It is translated as CASSYGTDRGRPEQYF.

V and J are TRBV19 and TRBJ1-2; TRBD1 matches 9 bases. The CDR3 runs to 11 residues. J gave up 7 bases and V 8 bases, and 2 bases lay outside the gene matches. The germline V gene has CDR1 LNHDA and CDR2 SQIVND (reference sequence). CDR3: CASRTGAGYTF. DNA of the CDR3: TGTGCCAGTCGGACAGGGGCTGGCTACACCTTC.

The genes are TRBV5-1 and TRBJ2-2, with D tentatively TRBD2 (5 bases). Trimming removed 0 bases at V and 7 bases at J, with 13 bases between. The CDR3 contains 15 residues. The germline V gene has CDR1 SGHRS and CDR2 YFSETQ. CDR3 coding DNA: TGCGCCAGCAGCTTGGTGGGAGAGGTGGACGGGGAGCTGTTTTTT. Translating gives CASSLVGEVDGELFF.

This clone turned up a few times. The chain employs TRBV18 and TRBJ2-1; 8 positions agree with TRBD2. The CDR3 loop spans 16 amino acids. Germline V gene data show CDR1 as KGHSH and CDR2 as LQKENI. The junction had 9 bases not matched to a gene; V was cut back by 6 bases and J by 2 bases. The CDR3, as DNA: TGTGCCAGCTCCCGTACTAGCGGTTCAACCTACAATGAGCAGTTCTTC. Encoded protein: CASSRTSGSTYNEQFF. Full variable domain (outside the CDR3, taken from reference TRBV18 and TRBJ2-1): NAGVMQNPRHLVRRRGQEARLRCSPMKGHSHVYWYRQLPEEGLKFMVYLQKENIIDESGMPKERFSAEFPKEGPSILRIQQVVRGDSAAYFCASSRTSGSTYNEQFFGPGTRLTVL.

This clone was detected only once. This chain links TRBV4-1 with TRBJ1-1; D possibly corresponds to TRBD1 (5 bases). Germline V gene data show CDR1 as MGHRA and CDR2 as YSYEKL. V lost 4 bases and J lost 5, with 14 bases in between. The CDR3 has 14 amino acids. CDR3 nucleotides: TGCGCCAGCAGCCCACGCGGGGGGAGAACTGAAGCTTTCTTT. Its translation is CASSPRGGRTEAFF.

The V and J genes are TRBV6-2 or TRBV6-3 and TRBJ2-7, with 10 bases lining up with TRBD1. Germline assignment: CDR1 MNHEY and CDR2 SVGEGT. V shed 0 bases and J 5 bases; nucleotides not matched to a gene: 4. This CDR3 has 15 residues. CDR3: CASSYSWDRGNEQYF. As DNA, the CDR3 is TGTGCCAGCAGTTACTCGTGGGACAGGGGCAACGAGCAGTACTTC.

The V gene is TRBV4-2, the J gene TRBJ1-5; no firm D call. Per the germline V gene, CDR1 is LGHNA and CDR2 is YNFKEQ. Trimming removed 0 bases from V and 3 bases from J, with 9 bases in between. This CDR3 comprises 15 residues. The CDR3 loop reads CASSQDRLFNQPQHF. CDR3 nucleotides: TGTGCCAGCAGCCAAGATCGTCTGTTCAATCAGCCCCAGCATTTT.

Comment on this clone: Other DNA sequences in the same sample also yield this CDR3. This chain connects TRBV28 to TRBJ1-5, with D hard to call. Looked up from germline, CDR1 is MDHEN and CDR2 is SYDVKM. V was pared by 4 bases and J by 1 base, with 8 bases between. The CDR3 spans 14 residues. Here the CDR3 reads CASSSGGSNQPQHF. DNA of the CDR3: TGTGCCAGCAGTTCAGGAGGGAGCAATCAGCCCCAGCATTTT.

The rearrangement links TRBV10-3 to TRBJ2-2; 8 positions agree with TRBD2. Germline V gene lookup returns CDR1 ENHRY and CDR2 SYGVKD. The V segment lost 5 bases and the J segment 1 base; nucleotides outside the gene matches: 12. This CDR3 contains 18 residues. CDR3 in amino acids: CAISHPHGGGRNTGELFF. In nucleotides, the CDR3 is TGTGCCATCAGTCACCCCCACGGCGGGGGGAGGAACACCGGGGAGCTGTTTTTT.

The chain recombines TRBV5-1 with TRBJ1-2, with 7 bases aligning to TRBD1. V lost 4 bases to trimming and J lost 4 bases; unmatched junction nucleotides: 7. CDR3 length equals 14 residues. CDR1 is SGHRS and CDR2 is YFSETQ in the germline V gene. The CDR3 sequence is CASSPGTELYGYTF. For the CDR3, the DNA is TGCGCCAGCAGCCCGGGGACAGAGCTCTATGGCTACACCTTC.

The chain uses TRBV18 and TRBJ1-4, with 8 bases aligning to TRBD1. This CDR3 contains 17 residues. Germline V CDR1 and CDR2: KGHSH, LQKENI. V shed 3 bases, J shed 4 bases, and the junction held 10 bases outside the gene matches. The CDR3 reads CASSPIDRGLYNEKLFF. CDR3 nucleotides: TGTGCCAGCTCACCGATCGACAGGGGCTTGTATAATGAAAAACTGTTTTTT. Supplemented by reference TRBV18 and TRBJ1-4, the full variable domain reads NAGVMQNPRHLVRRRGQEARLRCSPMKGHSHVYWYRQLPEEGLKFMVYLQKENIIDESGMPKERFSAEFPKEGPSILRIQQVVRGDSAAYFCASSPIDRGLYNEKLFFGSGTQLSVL.

V is TRBV6-1 and J is TRBJ2-7; TRBD1 matches 7 bases. This CDR3 has 17 residues. J gave up 11 bases and V 4 bases, and 23 bases lay outside the gene matches. The germline CDR1 and CDR2 sequences are MNHNS and SASEGT. The CDR3 reads CASSGVGSERGRNREYF. CDR3 coding DNA: TGTGCCAGCAGTGGAGTGGGAAGTGAGAGGGGGCGGAACAGGGAGTACTTC.

V is TRBV2 and J is TRBJ2-4, with 8 bases matching TRBD1. The CDR3 contains 13 residues. The junction had 11 bases not matched to a gene; V was cut back by 4 bases and J by 15 bases. The germline V gene encodes CDR1 SNHLY and CDR2 FYNNEI. The CDR3 nucleotides read TGTGCCAGCAGTGTTGGGCCAACAGGGGGTCTGTACTTC. This encodes CASSVGPTGGLYF.

The rearrangement uses TRBV3-1 (or the pseudogene TRBV3-2) and TRBJ1-3; a weak D match, TRBD1 (5 bases). Looked up from germline, CDR1 is LGHDT and CDR2 is YNNKEL (reference sequence). This CDR3 comprises 13 residues. Trimming pared 1 base from V and 8 bases from J, leaving 9 bases between. The CDR3 region has the DNA TGTGCCAGCAGCCAAGGCAGGGTATACACCATATATTTT. This translates into CASSQGRVYTIYF.